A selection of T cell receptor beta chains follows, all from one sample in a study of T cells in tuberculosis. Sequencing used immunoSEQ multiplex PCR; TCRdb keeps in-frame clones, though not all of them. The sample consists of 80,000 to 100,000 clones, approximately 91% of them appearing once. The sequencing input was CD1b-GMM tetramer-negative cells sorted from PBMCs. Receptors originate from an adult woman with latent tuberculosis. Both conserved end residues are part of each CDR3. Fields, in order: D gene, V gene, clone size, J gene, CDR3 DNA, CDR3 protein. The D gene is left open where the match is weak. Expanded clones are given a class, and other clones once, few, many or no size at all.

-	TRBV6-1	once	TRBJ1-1	TGTGCCAGCAGTCAACAGGTCGCGAACACTGAAGCTTTCTTT	CASSQQVANTEAFF
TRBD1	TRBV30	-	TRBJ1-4	TGTGCCTACCAGGACAGGAATGAAAAACTGTTTTTT	CAYQDRNEKLFF
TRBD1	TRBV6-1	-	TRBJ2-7	TGTGCCAGCAGAGAAGCCGGGACAGGGAGATACGAGCAGTACTTC	CASREAGTGRYEQYF
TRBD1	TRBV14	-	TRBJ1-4	TGTGCCAGCAGCCAACTACAGGGGGGGGAAAAACTGTTTTTT	CASSQLQGGEKLFF
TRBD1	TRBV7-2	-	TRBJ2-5	TGTGCCAGCAGCTTCGGGACAGCCCAAGAGACCCAGTACTTC	CASSFGTAQETQYF
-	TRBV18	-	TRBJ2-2	TGTGCCAGCTCACCATTGAGCGGCTCGAACACCGGGGAGCTGTTTTTT	CASSPLSGSNTGELFF
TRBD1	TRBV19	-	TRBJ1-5	TGTGCCAGTTCGGACAGGGGGCGCGGACAGCCCCAGCATTTT	CASSDRGRGQPQHF
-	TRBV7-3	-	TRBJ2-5	TGTGCCAGCAGCTGCAGGTCCCCCCACCAAGAGACCCAGTACTTC	CASSCRSPHQETQYF
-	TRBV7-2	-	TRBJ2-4	TGTGCCAGCAGCTTATCAGGGGCAGTAGCCAAAAACATTCAGTACTTC	CASSLSGAVAKNIQYF
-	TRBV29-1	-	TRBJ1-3	TGCAGCGTCCTCTCTGGAAACACCATATATTTT	CSVLSGNTIYF
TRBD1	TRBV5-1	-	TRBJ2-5	TGCGCCAGCAGCTCGGGGACAGATCACAGGGGGGAGACCCAGTACTTC	CASSSGTDHRGETQYF
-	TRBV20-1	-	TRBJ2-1	TGCAGTGCTAGGGAGGGCGATGAGCAGTTCTTC	CSAREGDEQFF
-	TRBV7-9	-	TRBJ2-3	TGTGCCAGCAGCTCAGGAGGGGGGGGGAAGGATACGCAGTATTTT	CASSSGGGGKDTQYF
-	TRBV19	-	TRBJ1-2	TGTGCCGCCTCTCTTTCGGGCTATGGCTACACCTTC	CAASLSGYGYTF
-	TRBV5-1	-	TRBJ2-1	TGCGCCAGCAGACCCGCCACCGGACACACCTTCAATGAGCAGTTCTTC	CASRPATGHTFNEQFF
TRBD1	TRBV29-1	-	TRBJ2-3	TGCAGCACGGACAGGGCCACAGATACGCAGTATTTT	CSTDRATDTQYF
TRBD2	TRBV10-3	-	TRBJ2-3	TGTGCCATCAGTGACTCCCCTGGACTAGCTAGGGGCACAGATACGCAGTATTTT	CAISDSPGLARGTDTQYF
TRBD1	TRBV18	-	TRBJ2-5	TGTGCCAGCTCACCCCGAGGGGACAGGGTAGAGACCCAGTACTTC	CASSPRGDRVETQYF
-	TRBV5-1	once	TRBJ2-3	TGCGCCAGCAGCTCAGGACACCCCACAGATACGCAGTATTTT	CASSSGHPTDTQYF
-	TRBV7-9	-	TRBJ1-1	TGTGCCAGCAGCTTAGCCGGCGGGGGTGAAGCTTTCTTT	CASSLAGGGEAFF
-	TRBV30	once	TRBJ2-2	TGTGCCTGGAGGGAGGGGGGGGCCTACACCGGGGAGCTGTTTTTT	CAWREGGAYTGELFF
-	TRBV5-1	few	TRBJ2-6	TGCGCCAGCAGCCTAGTCTCAACGACCGGGAGCAGCTCTGGGGCCAACGTCCTGACTTTC	CASSLVSTTGSSSGANVLTF
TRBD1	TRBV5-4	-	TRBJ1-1	TGTGCCAGCAGCTTGGGATGGACAGGGGCCGACACTGAAGCTTTCTTT	CASSLGWTGADTEAFF
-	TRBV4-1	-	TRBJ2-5	TGCGCCAGCAGCCCAGGGGCACTAGCGTCGGGAGAGACCCAGTACTTC	CASSPGALASGETQYF
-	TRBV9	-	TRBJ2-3	TGTGCCAGCAGCGTAGAAGGGGCTAGGACAGATACGCAGTATTTT	CASSVEGARTDTQYF
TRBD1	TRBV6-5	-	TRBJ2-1	TGTGCCAGCAGACCCTCCGGGACAGGCCCCAATGAGCAGTTCTTC	CASRPSGTGPNEQFF
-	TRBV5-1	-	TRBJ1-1	TGCGCCAGCAGCTTGAGGTTACGACTGGGAGGGGACACTGAAGCTTTCTTT	CASSLRLRLGGDTEAFF
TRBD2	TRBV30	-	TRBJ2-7	TGTGCCTGTACTCGAACTAGCGGGGGTACCTACGAGCAGTACTTC	CACTRTSGGTYEQYF
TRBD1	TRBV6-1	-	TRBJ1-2	TGTGCCAGCAGTGTCGGACAGGCCTTCTATGGCTACACCTTC	CASSVGQAFYGYTF
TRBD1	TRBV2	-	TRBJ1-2	TGTGCCAGCATTGGGACAGCTAACTATGGCTACACCTTC	CASIGTANYGYTF
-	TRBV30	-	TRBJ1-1	TGTGCCTCCGGAGAGGGTGAAGCTTTCTTT	CASGEGEAFF
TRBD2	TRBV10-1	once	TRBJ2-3	TGCGCCGTCCCGTTCAGCGGGGAGAACACAGATACGCAGTATTTT	CAVPFSGENTDTQYF
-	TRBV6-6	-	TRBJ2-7	TGTGCCAGCAGTCCTTTCTCCGGGGAAACCTACGAGCAGTACTTC	CASSPFSGETYEQYF
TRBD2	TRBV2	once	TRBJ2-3	TGTGCCAGCAGTGATCTCCCAGCGGGGGGGCCAGATGAAGATACGCAGTATTTT	CASSDLPAGGPDEDTQYF
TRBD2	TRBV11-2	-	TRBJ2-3	TGTGCCAGCAGCTTAGTAGCGGGGCACGCAGATACGCAGTATTTT	CASSLVAGHADTQYF
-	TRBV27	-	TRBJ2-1	TGTGCCAGCAGGGGACAGAACATAGGACTAAGCTCCTACAATGAGCAGTTCTTC	CASRGQNIGLSSYNEQFF
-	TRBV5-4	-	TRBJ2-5	TGTGCCAGCAGCTATGGGACAACCCAAGAGACCCAGTACTTC	CASSYGTTQETQYF
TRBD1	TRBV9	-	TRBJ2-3	TGTGCCAGCAGCGCCCGACAGGGCAGTAGCACAGATACGCAGTATTTT	CASSARQGSSTDTQYF
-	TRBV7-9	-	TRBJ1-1	TGTGCCAGCAGCTTCTCCGGTGGTGAAGCTTTCTTT	CASSFSGGEAFF
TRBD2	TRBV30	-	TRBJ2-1	TGTGCCTGGAGTGGTAGCGGGGGTGAGCAGTTCTTC	CAWSGSGGEQFF
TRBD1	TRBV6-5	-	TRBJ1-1	TGTGCCAGCAGGCAGACAGGGGGGGGGACTGAAGCTTTCTTT	CASRQTGGGTEAFF